This T cell receptor (beta chain) was sequenced during a study of cytomegalovirus exposure and HLA in healthy donors. Germline assignment: CDR1 MNHNS and CDR2 SASEGT. The CDR3 is 17 amino acids. PCR was performed using 60 Vbeta and 13 Jbeta primers. TCRdb's copy holds only in-frame clones and misses some; the assay was immunoSEQ multiplex PCR. The sample consists of nearly 110,000 clones, more than 70% of them appearing once. Points from the study as a whole: The productive fraction for most TCR beta V segments was about 90% or about 30% in an earlier analysis. In a later analysis, most CMV-associated TCR beta chains appeared HLA-restricted. A few V segments could not be told apart, such as TRBV6-2 and TRBV6-3, and were left out. Researchers reported that a few CMV-associated chains were confirmed in vitro as CMV antigen-specific.

About this clone itself: Its target is not known.

Sequencing was carried out using PBMCs. The chain links TRBV6-1 to TRBJ2-5; 11 bases line up with TRBD2. The J call may be mistaken, given a closer DNA end match to TRBJ2-7. The receptor was isolated from a man aged 35 to 55 in good health and CMV-seronegative. In DNA form, the CDR3 reads TGTGCCAGCAGTGAAGTCTTCTCTAGCGGGGGGCTAGGCGAGCAGTACTTC. It encodes CASSEVFSSGGLGEQYF.